Below, one T cell receptor (beta chain) is given with its context. The data were taken from a study of blood T cell repertoires in COVID-19. In the authors' workflow: It was from reference gene primer amplification that nucleated cell counts were estimated. Using immunoSEQ multiplex PCR, the repertoire was profiled, and TCRdb retains in-frame clones only, with some absent. V and J calls and clone size are given by that table; D and trimming were obtained from the DNA. The sample carries some 170,000 clones, about three quarters recorded once. The origin of this receptor is a man aged 55-75 years with acute or convalescent COVID-19. The sequencing sample was made of peripheral blood.

CDR3 sequence: CASRPTGLVNTEAFF. As DNA, the CDR3 is TGTGCCAGCAGGCCGACAGGGCTAGTGAACACTGAAGCTTTCTTT. J is TRBJ1-1 and V is TRBV2, with 7 positions matching TRBD1. CDR1 is SNHLY and CDR2 is FYNNEI in the germline V gene. There are 15 residues in the CDR3. Trimming took 6 bases from V and 0 from J; bases not matched to a gene: 7.